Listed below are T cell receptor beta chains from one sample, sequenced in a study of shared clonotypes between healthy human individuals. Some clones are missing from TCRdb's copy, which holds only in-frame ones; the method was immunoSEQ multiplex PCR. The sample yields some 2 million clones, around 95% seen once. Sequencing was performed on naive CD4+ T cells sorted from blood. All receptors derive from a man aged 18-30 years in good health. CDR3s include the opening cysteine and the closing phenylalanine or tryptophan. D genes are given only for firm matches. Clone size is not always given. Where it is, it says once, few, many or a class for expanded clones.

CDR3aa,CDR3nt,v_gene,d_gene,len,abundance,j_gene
CASSSTGTNYYGYTF,TGTGCCAGCAGCTCGACCGGGACAAACTACTATGGCTACACCTTC,TRBV5-5,-,15,-,TRBJ1-2
CASSDRESSTGELFF,TGTGCCAGCAGTGACAGGGAGTCGAGCACCGGGGAGCTGTTTTTT,TRBV25-1,-,15,-,TRBJ2-2
CASSLVLGAGTQYF,TGTGCCAGCAGCTTAGTACTGGGAGCGGGGACCCAGTACTTC,TRBV11-2,-,14,-,TRBJ2-5
CASIPKQGGPNNEQFF,TGTGCCAGCATTCCTAAGCAGGGGGGCCCTAACAATGAGCAGTTCTTC,TRBV27,-,16,-,TRBJ2-1
CASSSPTGYERQYF,TGTGCCAGCAGCTCCCCGACAGGGTACGAGCGGCAGTACTTC,TRBV7-2,TRBD1,14,-,TRBJ2-7
CASSQTDWPFTDTQYF,TGTGCCAGCAGCCAAACGGACTGGCCTTTCACAGATACGCAGTATTTT,TRBV14,-,16,-,TRBJ2-3
CASGTGRSNQPQHF,TGTGCCAGCGGGACAGGTAGAAGCAATCAGCCCCAGCATTTT,TRBV6-5,TRBD1,14,-,TRBJ1-5
CASSLEVAGELFF,TGCGCCAGCAGCTTGGAGGTTGCCGGGGAGCTGTTTTTT,TRBV5-1,-,13,-,TRBJ2-2
CASSEFGTGTGIIYRNQPQHF,TGCGCCAGCAGTGAGTTTGGGACCGGGACAGGGATAATATATCGGAATCAGCCCCAGCATTTT,TRBV10-2,TRBD1,21,-,TRBJ1-5
CASSLAQTVNTEAFF,TGCGCCAGCAGCTTGGCCCAGACAGTGAACACTGAAGCTTTCTTT,TRBV5-1,-,15,-,TRBJ1-1
CASSLTGKGQETQYF,TGTGCCAGCAGTTTAACAGGGAAAGGGCAAGAGACCCAGTACTTC,TRBV28,-,15,-,TRBJ2-5
CASSRDLSQALF,TGTGCCAGCAGCCGGGACTTATCTCAGGCGCTCTTC,TRBV5-6,-,12,-,TRBJ2-1
CASSQVVGSTVTGELFF,TGCGCCAGCAGCCAAGTAGTGGGGTCAACGGTTACCGGGGAGCTGTTTTTT,TRBV4-3,-,17,-,TRBJ2-2
CASKYLGTNTGELFF,TGTGCCAGCAAGTATTTGGGGACGAACACCGGGGAGCTGTTTTTT,TRBV27,-,15,-,TRBJ2-2
CASSRVPQERAEQFF,TGTGCCAGCAGCCGGGTCCCCCAGGAGAGGGCTGAGCAGTTCTTC,TRBV7-6,-,15,-,TRBJ2-1
CASSQEGARRAIYF,TGTGCCAGCAGCCAAGAGGGCGCCAGGAGGGCCATATATTTT,TRBV4-2,-,14,-,TRBJ1-3
CASSPWGKIVNTEAFF,TGTGCCAGCAGCCCATGGGGGAAGATAGTGAACACTGAAGCTTTCTTT,TRBV5-4,-,16,-,TRBJ1-1
CASSPSLGNQPQHF,TGCGCCAGCAGCCCCTCCCTAGGAAATCAGCCCCAGCATTTT,TRBV5-1,-,14,-,TRBJ1-5
CAWSRAKQETQYF,TGTGCCTGGAGCCGGGCCAAACAAGAGACCCAGTACTTC,TRBV30,-,13,-,TRBJ2-5
CAWSVPVSEAFF,TGTGCCTGGAGTGTACCGGTCAGTGAAGCTTTCTTT,TRBV30,-,12,-,TRBJ1-1
CASSLGLAVTDTQYF,TGTGCCAGCAGCTTAGGCCTAGCGGTCACAGATACGCAGTATTTT,TRBV13,TRBD2,15,-,TRBJ2-3
CARSKRVTSEYYYEQYF,TGTGCCAGAAGCAAGAGGGTAACGAGCGAGTATTACTACGAGCAGTACTTC,TRBV7-5,-,17,-,TRBJ2-7
CASSLFNRETQYF,TGTGCCAGCAGCTTATTTAATAGGGAGACCCAGTACTTC,TRBV7-2,-,13,-,TRBJ2-5
CAISESLANTGELFF,TGTGCCATCAGTGAGTCCCTAGCGAACACCGGGGAGCTGTTTTTT,TRBV10-3,-,15,once,TRBJ2-2
CASSVDLSGGYTF,TGTGCCAGCAGCGTAGATCTTTCTGGTGGCTACACCTTC,TRBV9,-,13,-,TRBJ1-2
CASSFSGTGNVEQYF,TGTGCCAGCAGCTTTTCCGGGACAGGGAACGTAGAGCAGTACTTC,TRBV5-6,TRBD1,15,-,TRBJ2-7
CASSYGLLAGPDTQYF,TGTGCCAGCAGTTACGGCTTACTAGCGGGGCCAGATACGCAGTATTTT,TRBV6-6,TRBD2,16,-,TRBJ2-3
CASSLGGVFADTQYF,TGTGCCAGCAGCTTAGGGGGGGTTTTCGCAGATACGCAGTATTTT,TRBV11-2,-,15,-,TRBJ2-3
CASSSAGTGASGTQYF,TGTGCCAGCAGTTCCGCCGGGACAGGGGCCTCGGGAACGCAGTATTTT,TRBV6-5,TRBD1,16,-,TRBJ2-3
CAARTGGWGYTF,TGTGCCGCTAGGACAGGGGGCTGGGGCTACACCTTC,TRBV2,TRBD1,12,-,TRBJ1-2
CASRASGTGVYNEQFF,TGTGCCAGCAGGGCCTCCGGGACAGGGGTCTACAATGAGCAGTTCTTC,TRBV2,TRBD1,16,-,TRBJ2-1
CASSLDWTGIYEQYF,TGCGCCAGCAGCTTGGACTGGACAGGAATCTACGAGCAGTACTTC,TRBV5-1,TRBD1,15,-,TRBJ2-7
CASSAQGTANTEAFF,TGCGCCAGCAGCGCACAAGGGACAGCGAACACTGAAGCTTTCTTT,TRBV5-1,TRBD1,15,-,TRBJ1-1
CASSLNGRLNYGYTF,TGTGCCAGCAGTTTAAATGGCAGGTTGAACTATGGCTACACCTTC,TRBV27,-,15,-,TRBJ1-2
CASSYSQDSTDTQYF,TGTGCCAGCAGTTACAGCCAGGACAGCACAGATACGCAGTATTTT,TRBV6-5,-,15,-,TRBJ2-3
CASSTQGGGEQFF,TGTGCCAGCAGCACACAGGGAGGAGGTGAGCAGTTCTTC,TRBV11-2,-,13,-,TRBJ2-1
CASSPDRPTLNEQFF,TGTGCCAGCTCACCGGACAGGCCCACCCTGAATGAGCAGTTCTTC,TRBV18,TRBD1,15,once,TRBJ2-1
CASSSLAGRGELFF,TGTGCCAGCAGCTCTCTAGCGGGACGGGGGGAGCTGTTTTTT,TRBV11-3,TRBD2,14,-,TRBJ2-2
CASNPGGRNTGELFF,TGTGCCAGCAATCCGGGGGGCAGGAACACCGGGGAGCTGTTTTTT,TRBV5-4,-,15,-,TRBJ2-2
CASSTSGGHAYEQYF,TGTGCCAGCTCAACTAGCGGGGGACATGCCTACGAGCAGTACTTC,TRBV9,TRBD2,15,-,TRBJ2-7
CASSKDPSTDTQYF,TGCGCCAGCAGCAAGGACCCAAGCACAGATACGCAGTATTTT,TRBV5-1,-,14,-,TRBJ2-3
CASSPPGGGPAYNSPLHF,TGTGCCAGCAGTCCCCCGGGTGGGGGACCCGCTTATAATTCACCCCTCCACTTT,TRBV27,-,18,-,TRBJ1-6
CASSHLRLAGIETQYF,TGTGCCAGCAGCCATCTCCGGCTAGCGGGGATAGAGACCCAGTACTTC,TRBV14,TRBD2,16,-,TRBJ2-5